This T cell receptor (beta chain) was profiled in a study of beta chain features in type 1 diabetes. Study-wide findings and caveats: TCRB CDR3s were moderately but significantly shorter in Type 1 diabetes patients in all four CD4+ subsets.

In regard to this clone: Its antigen is unidentified.

Since all of the isolated RNA was reverse transcribed, expressed TCRB transcripts were what got sequenced. About 3.7 million reads, on average, came from each naive, central memory and regulatory T cell sample. Libraries were prepared by immunoSEQ multiplex PCR; TCRdb keeps only in-frame clonotypes and omits some of them. This table holds 600,000 or so clones, 9.5% to 15% found once. V lost 2 bases to trimming and J lost 2 bases, with 7 bases between them. Germline CDR1 is MDHEN and CDR2 is SYDVKM. The length of the CDR3 is 14 residues. The chain employs TRBV28 and TRBJ1-5; TRBD1 might be the D (6 bases). This receptor was identified in a man aged 25 to 40 with type 1 diabetes. Sequences were obtained from naive CD4+ T cells from blood. The CDR3: CASSLAGGNQPQHF. CDR3 DNA: TGTGCCAGCAGTTTAGCAGGGGGCAATCAGCCCCAGCATTTT.